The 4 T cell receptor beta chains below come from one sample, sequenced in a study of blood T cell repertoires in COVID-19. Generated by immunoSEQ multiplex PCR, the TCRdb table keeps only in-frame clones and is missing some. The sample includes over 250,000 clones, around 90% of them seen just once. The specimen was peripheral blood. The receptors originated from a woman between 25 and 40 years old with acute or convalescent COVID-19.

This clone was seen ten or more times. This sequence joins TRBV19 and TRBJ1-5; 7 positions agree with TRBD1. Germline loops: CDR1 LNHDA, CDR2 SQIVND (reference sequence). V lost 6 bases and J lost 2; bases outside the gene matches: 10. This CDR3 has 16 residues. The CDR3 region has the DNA TGTGCCAGTAGGGGGGCAGGGGGTACGGGCAATCAGCCCCAGCATTTT. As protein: CASRGAGGTGNQPQHF.

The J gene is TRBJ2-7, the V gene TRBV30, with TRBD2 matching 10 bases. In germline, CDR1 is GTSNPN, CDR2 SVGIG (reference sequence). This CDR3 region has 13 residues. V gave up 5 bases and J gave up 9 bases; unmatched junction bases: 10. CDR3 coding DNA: TGTGCCTGGGGGAATGGACTAGCGGTGGGGCAGTACTTC. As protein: CAWGNGLAVGQYF.

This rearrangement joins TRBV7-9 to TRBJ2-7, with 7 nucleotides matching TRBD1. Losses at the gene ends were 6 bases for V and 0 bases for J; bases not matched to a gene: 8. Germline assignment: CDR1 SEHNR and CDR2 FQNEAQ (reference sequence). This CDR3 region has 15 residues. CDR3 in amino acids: CASRRQTGPSYEQYF. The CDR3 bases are TGTGCCAGCAGACGACAGACAGGGCCCTCCTACGAGCAGTACTTC.

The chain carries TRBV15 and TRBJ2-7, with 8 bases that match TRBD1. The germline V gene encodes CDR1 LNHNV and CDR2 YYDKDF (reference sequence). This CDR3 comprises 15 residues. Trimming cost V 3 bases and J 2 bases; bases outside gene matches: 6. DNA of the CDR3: TGTGCCACCAGCAGTTCCCAGACAGGGGCCTACGAGCAGTACTTC. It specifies CATSSSQTGAYEQYF.